This passage covers 2 T cell receptor beta chains from one sample sequenced in a study of T cells in localized non-small cell lung cancer. Repertoires were generated with immunoSEQ multiplex PCR, while TCRdb's copy carries only in-frame clones and drops some. The data hold 12,000 or so clones, with 70% to 90% observed a single time. The starting material was peripheral blood, obtained before any cancer treatment. Source of these receptors: an older male donor with stage I lung adenocarcinoma.

The chain recombines TRBV5-1 with TRBJ2-7; 7 bases map to TRBD1. Germline assignment: CDR1 SGHRS and CDR2 YFSETQ. J lost 5 bases, V lost 4 bases, and 6 bases had no gene match. The CDR3 totals 13 residues. The DNA for the CDR3 is TGCGCCAGCAGCAACCCGCAGGGGGACGAGCAGTACTTC. This gives the protein CASSNPQGDEQYF.

The chain recombines TRBV5-4 with TRBJ1-3; D ambiguous. Trimming took 0 bases from V and 4 from J, leaving 11 bases between them. This CDR3 region has 15 residues. Germline CDR1 and CDR2: SGHNT and YYREEE (reference sequence). The CDR3 DNA follows: TGTGCCAGCAGCTTGGGGGGTGGAAGAGGAAACACCATATATTTT. Its protein is CASSLGGGRGNTIYF.